Listed below are T cell receptor beta chains from one sample, sequenced in a study of blood T cell repertoires in COVID-19. Generated by immunoSEQ multiplex PCR, the TCRdb table keeps only in-frame clones and is missing some. The sample carries 100,000 to 150,000 clones, approximately 88% recorded once. Input material: peripheral blood. These TCRs come from a man between 65 and 80 years old with active COVID-19. CDR3s include the opening cysteine and the closing phenylalanine or tryptophan. A D gene is named only where the DNA matches it firmly. Not every row has a clone size; where given, it reads once, few, many or a size class.

V gene,J gene,clone size,D gene,CDR3 DNA,CDR3 protein
TRBV7-9,TRBJ2-7,once,-,TGTGCCAGCCAAGACAGGAGCTCCTACGAGCAGTACTTC,CASQDRSSYEQYF
TRBV6-5,TRBJ1-5,-,-,TGTGCCAGCAGCACCACAGGAGGGGATCAGCCCCAGCATTTT,CASSTTGGDQPQHF
TRBV6-4,TRBJ2-3,-,TRBD2,TGTGCCAGCCGGGGGGGGCCAATGGGAGATACGCAGTATTTT,CASRGGPMGDTQYF
TRBV3-1/TRBV3-2,TRBJ2-1,-,TRBD2,TGTGCCAGCAGCCAAGGGAAGATTGGCGGGAGGTTCAATGAGCAGTTCTTC,CASSQGKIGGRFNEQFF
TRBV5-1,TRBJ2-1,-,TRBD2,TGCGCCAGCAGCCTGGGGGAGGGGACGAAGCAGTTCTTC,CASSLGEGTKQFF
TRBV30,TRBJ2-7,-,TRBD1,TGTGCCTGGAGTGCTTTGGGGACAGGGTCAGACGAGCAGTACTTC,CAWSALGTGSDEQYF
TRBV6-5,TRBJ2-1,-,TRBD2,TGTGCCAGCAGTTCCCGGCTAGCGGGTTCCTACAATGAGCAGTTCTTC,CASSSRLAGSYNEQFF
TRBV27,TRBJ2-3,-,TRBD2,TGTGCCAGCAGTCAGCCCCTTGGACTAGCTGGGGATACGCAGTATTTT,CASSQPLGLAGDTQYF
TRBV27,TRBJ1-5,once,-,TGTGCCAGCAGTCCCCGCAGGGGTAGCAATCAGCCCCAGCATTTT,CASSPRRGSNQPQHF
TRBV28,TRBJ2-7,few,TRBD1,TGTGCCAGCAGTTTCAGGGGGCACTACGAGCAGTACTTC,CASSFRGHYEQYF
TRBV30,TRBJ1-6,-,TRBD1,TGTGCCTGGAGTCCTCTGACAGGGGGGAATTCACCCCTCCACTTT,CAWSPLTGGNSPLHF
TRBV28,TRBJ2-1,-,TRBD2,TGTGCCAGCAGTTTATTCCCAGGGACTAGCGGGAGGGCCCCTTACAATGAGCAGTTCTTC,CASSLFPGTSGRAPYNEQFF
TRBV6-5,TRBJ1-1,-,-,TGTGCCAGCAGGGGAGGCCAGGTCAATGAAGCTTTCTTT,CASRGGQVNEAFF
TRBV19,TRBJ2-7,-,TRBD2,TGTGCCAGTAGTCCAGCGGGAGGCCACTACGAGCAGTACTTC,CASSPAGGHYEQYF
TRBV19,TRBJ1-1,once,-,TGTGCCAGTAGTACGGGGTACACTGAAGCTTTCTTT,CASSTGYTEAFF
TRBV19,TRBJ2-7,-,-,TGTGCCAGTAGTACCGGACACCTCTACGAGCAGTACTTC,CASSTGHLYEQYF
TRBV4-2,TRBJ2-2,-,-,TGTGCCAGCAGCCAAGTCCCACAGTTCACCGGGGAGCTGTTTTTT,CASSQVPQFTGELFF
TRBV6-6,TRBJ2-3,-,-,TGTGCCAGCAGTCTAATGACGGGGAGTGCAGATACGCAGTATTTT,CASSLMTGSADTQYF
TRBV6-1,TRBJ1-2,-,-,TGTGCCAGCAGTGAAAACCCCAGGGAGGGCTATGGCTACACCTTC,CASSENPREGYGYTF
TRBV2,TRBJ1-4,-,-,TGTGCCAGCAGTGGATACAGGGCGATTTACGAAAAACTGTTTTTT,CASSGYRAIYEKLFF
TRBV19,TRBJ2-7,-,TRBD1,TGTGCCAACGAGAAAATACCGGGACAGGGGTCCTCCGAGCAGTACTTC,CANEKIPGQGSSEQYF
TRBV7-9,TRBJ2-3,once,TRBD1,TGTGCCAGCAGCGATGGACAGGCCCCCGGAGATACGCAGTATTTT,CASSDGQAPGDTQYF
TRBV27,TRBJ1-1,-,-,TGTGCCAGCAGTCCCTGGACAGCGGGGGACACTGAAGCTTTCTTT,CASSPWTAGDTEAFF
TRBV11-2,TRBJ2-7,-,-,TGTGCCAGCAGCCCACTAGCAAGACAGAGCTCCTACGAGCAGTACTTC,CASSPLARQSSYEQYF
TRBV6-2/TRBV6-3,TRBJ2-1,-,TRBD1,TGTGCCAGCAGTACCACCGCTGGGGACAGGGGTAGGGAAAATGAGCAGTTCTTC,CASSTTAGDRGRENEQFF
TRBV7-9,TRBJ2-5,-,TRBD2,TGTGCCAGCAGCGTGACTAGCGGGGAAGAGACCCAGTACTTC,CASSVTSGEETQYF
TRBV3-1/TRBV3-2,TRBJ2-3,-,TRBD2,TGTGCCAGCAGCCAAGCGGCGGGAGGGGCATCAGATACGCAGTATTTT,CASSQAAGGASDTQYF
TRBV11-2,TRBJ2-1,-,-,TGTGCCAGCAGCCCCTCCGACAATGAGCAGTTCTTC,CASSPSDNEQFF
TRBV6-5,TRBJ2-7,once,TRBD2,TGTGCCAGCAGTTACGGGACTAGCGGGAGTTACGAGCAGTACTTC,CASSYGTSGSYEQYF
TRBV5-1,TRBJ1-1,-,TRBD1,TGCGCCAGCAGCCCGGACAGGCTTTTCACTGAAGCTTTCTTT,CASSPDRLFTEAFF
TRBV5-8,TRBJ1-5,-,-,TGTGCCAGCAGTTTTATTCGGGGTCAGCCCCAGCATTTT,CASSFIRGQPQHF
TRBV19,TRBJ2-4,-,TRBD1,TGTGCCAGTGCAGGGGGCGCGGCCAAAAACATTCAGTACTTC,CASAGGAAKNIQYF
TRBV28,TRBJ1-4,-,-,TGTGCCAGCACCGGCGGGAATGAAAAACTGTTTTTT,CASTGGNEKLFF
TRBV9,TRBJ1-3,-,-,TGTGCCAGCAGCCCGCAGCCGGAGGGACTATCTGGAAACACCATATATTTT,CASSPQPEGLSGNTIYF
TRBV3-1/TRBV3-2,TRBJ2-3,-,-,TGTGCCAGCAGTACTAGCGGAGGGGGCGCAGATACGCAGTATTTT,CASSTSGGGADTQYF
TRBV5-1,TRBJ2-5,-,-,TGCGCCAGCAGTGCGAAGGAGACCCAGTACTTC,CASSAKETQYF
TRBV18,TRBJ1-5,-,-,TGTGCCAGCTCACGGGGGGGGAATCAGCCCCAGCATTTT,CASSRGGNQPQHF
TRBV7-2,TRBJ2-3,once,TRBD2,TGTGCCAGCAGCTTATTAAGCGGGAGGGGGGGCACAGATACGCAGTATTTT,CASSLLSGRGGTDTQYF
TRBV6-5,TRBJ1-1,-,-,TGTGCCAGCAGTTACTCGGCCAGGGGCGTAAACACTGAAGCTTTCTTT,CASSYSARGVNTEAFF
TRBV19,TRBJ2-4,-,TRBD1,TGTGCCAGTAGTGCCGGGACAGACAAAAACATTCAGTACTTC,CASSAGTDKNIQYF
TRBV5-1,TRBJ2-2,-,TRBD2,TGCGCCAGCAGCTCTGGGACTAAGAACACCGGGGAGCTGTTTTTT,CASSSGTKNTGELFF
TRBV27,TRBJ2-3,-,TRBD2,TGTGCCAGCAGTGGACGACTAGCGGGACCCAGGGATACGCAGTATTTT,CASSGRLAGPRDTQYF
TRBV11-2,TRBJ2-7,-,TRBD1,TGTGCCAGCAGCTTACAGGGGGACGAGCAGTACTTC,CASSLQGDEQYF
TRBV7-9,TRBJ2-7,-,-,TGTGCCAGCGCCGGAGGGGGGGAGGTGAGCTCCTACGAGCAGTACTTC,CASAGGGEVSSYEQYF
TRBV2,TRBJ2-5,-,TRBD2,TGTGCCAGCAGCGTGGGACTAGCGGGAGGTGGACAAGAGACCCAGTACTTC,CASSVGLAGGGQETQYF
TRBV30,TRBJ1-1,-,-,TGTGCCTGGAGTACTAGCGGGAACACTGAAGCTTTCTTT,CAWSTSGNTEAFF
TRBV29-1,TRBJ2-2,-,-,TGCAGCGGCTCCGGGACTCCGAACACCGGGGAGCTGTTTTTT,CSGSGTPNTGELFF
TRBV5-8,TRBJ1-1,-,-,TGTGCCAGCAGCCGGACTGGAGTTCTCCCAAACACTGAAGCTTTCTTT,CASSRTGVLPNTEAFF
TRBV5-1,TRBJ2-5,-,-,TGCGCCAGCAGCTTGAACGGCCAAGAGACCCAGTACTTC,CASSLNGQETQYF
TRBV28,TRBJ2-7,-,-,TGTGCCAGCAGTTTAGAGGACAAGTCCTACGAGCAGTACTTC,CASSLEDKSYEQYF
TRBV5-1,TRBJ1-1,-,TRBD1,TGCGCCAGCAGCCCCGGCGACAGGGGGGAAGCTTTCTTT,CASSPGDRGEAFF
TRBV7-2,TRBJ1-5,-,TRBD1,TGTGCCAGCAGCTTGACAGGGGGGTCGGGTCAGCCCCAGCATTTT,CASSLTGGSGQPQHF
TRBV11-2,TRBJ2-4,-,-,TGTGCCAGCAGCTCTGAGTGGCAGTACTTC,CASSSEWQYF
TRBV5-1,TRBJ2-7,-,-,TGCGCCAGCAGCTTGGCCGGAGGGGACTACGAGCAGTACTTC,CASSLAGGDYEQYF
TRBV7-2,TRBJ2-7,-,TRBD1,TGTGCCAGCAGCCCAAGACAGGGGGAGGCTACCGAGCAGTACTTC,CASSPRQGEATEQYF
TRBV3-1/TRBV3-2,TRBJ1-4,few,TRBD1,TGTGCCAGCAGCTGGGGACAGCCGTCGGAAAAACTGTTTTTT,CASSWGQPSEKLFF
TRBV19,TRBJ2-1,-,-,TGTGCCAGTAGTATAGCCGGGGGAAGGCTATACAATGAGCAGTTCTTC,CASSIAGGRLYNEQFF
TRBV30,TRBJ2-7,-,TRBD2,TGTGCCTGGAAAAGGTTCCTTACGACTAGCGGGAGCGTGGAGCAGTACTTC,CAWKRFLTTSGSVEQYF